The present T cell receptor beta chain was sequenced within a study of Ad26.COV2.S vaccination and SARS-CoV-2 variants. As for the study in general: The authors gave Ad26.COV2.S intramuscularly, either once or twice 56 days apart. General study points: The TCR breadth and depth analyses may have understated or missed part of the total T cell responses. Relative to placebo recipients, vaccine recipients exhibited elevated spike-specific TCR breadth.

This clone was observed once. Its antigen is as yet unknown. The sample's treatment: around 19 received Ad26.COV2.S at low or high dose, single or two shots; about 5 received placebo; per-sample allocation not given. Day 63 after the first vaccine or placebo injection was the time point for sampling. Libraries were prepared by immunoSEQ multiplex PCR; TCRdb keeps only in-frame clonotypes and omits some of them. The profile shows some 390,000 clones, about nine tenths of them singletons. The CDR3 runs 14 residues. The V end was cut by 3 bases, the J end by 4 bases, with 12 bases between. Germline CDR1 PRHDT, CDR2 FYEKMQ (reference sequence).

This specimen consisted of peripheral blood, obtained in a trial of Ad26.COV2.S vaccine versus placebo. This chain joins TRBV13 and TRBJ2-5; D possibly corresponds to TRBD1 (5 bases). This sequence was found in a person aged 18 to 59 who received the Ad26.COV2.S COVID-19 vaccine or a placebo. CDR3 sequence: CASSLADTGETQYF. The CDR3 DNA sequence: TGTGCCAGCAGCTTGGCGGACACAGGAGAGACCCAGTACTTC.